Included here is one T cell receptor beta chain sequence, with context. The antigen is not known. This sample was taken from a study of shared clonotypes between healthy human individuals. It was around 220 ng DNA, 25,000 to 35,000 T cell genomes, that sorted-subset replicate PCRs used. The data were produced by immunoSEQ multiplex PCR, yet TCRdb's version contains in-frame clones alone and is incomplete. The repertoire holds some 550,000 clones, with approximately 97% as singletons. J lost 4 bases, V lost 5 bases, and 9 bases had no gene match. CDR3 length: 17 residues. Germline-derived CDR1 and CDR2 are MDHEN and SYDVKM. Whole-study results and caveats: Only a few donors were included, so the genetic and exposure-history diversity represented was limited.

The V and J genes are TRBV28 and TRBJ2-3; 13 nucleotides match TRBD2. The sample consisted of naive CD4+ T cells sorted from blood. The subset is: CD45RA+ positively selected. This clonotype was sampled from a woman aged 30 to 39 in good health. CDR3 region: CASSPQLAGGGADTQYF. The CDR3 DNA is TGTGCCAGCAGTCCACAACTAGCGGGAGGGGGCGCAGATACGCAGTATTTT.